A selection of T cell receptor delta chains follows, all from one sample in a study of Vδ1+ human thymocytes. TCRdb called clones from the multiplex PCR reads again using CATT. The sample lists 54,000 or so delta-chain clones; 15% to 20% were seen once. The source material was Vdelta1+ gamma-delta thymocytes from the thymus. The origin of the receptors is a boy younger than two who had congenital heart surgery. Each CDR3 is given with its conserved first and last residue. The D gene is left open where the match is weak. Where a row states a size, it is once, few, many or the class of an expanded clone; other rows omit it.

j_call | d_call | v_call | clone_size | cdr3_nt | cdr3_aa
TRDJ1 | . | TRDV1 | few | TGTGCTCTTGGGGAACTTTCCGGAGTGTACACCGATAAACTCATCTTT | CALGELSGVYTDKLIF
TRDJ1 | . | TRDV1 | . | TGTGCTCTCTTGATAGACACCGATAAACTCATCTTT | CALLIDTDKLIF
TRDJ1 | TRDD3 | TRDV1 | few | TGTGCTCTTGGGGATACTTCCCTTACTGGGGGAAGTACTCCTTACACCGATAAACTCATCTTT | CALGDTSLTGGSTPYTDKLIF
TRDJ1 | TRDD3 | TRDV3 | few | TGTGCCTTAGCCCCCATCCTCCGGGACTGGGGGGCCGATAAACTCATCTTT | CALAPILRDWGADKLIF
TRDJ1 | . | TRDV1 | few | TGTGCTCTTGGGGAATTGATGAGGGGGTCCCACACCGATAAACTCATCTTT | CALGELMRGSHTDKLIF
TRDJ1 | TRDD3 | TRDV1 | . | TGTGCTCTTGGGGAATGTCTTCCCTTTGGAGCGTACTGGGGGATACGTGTTGAGACCGATAAACTCATCTTT | CALGECLPFGAYWGIRVETDKLIF
TRDJ1 | TRDD3 | TRDV1 | . | TGTGCTCTTGGGGAATCCAGTACTGGGGGATCTGTTTCGCACTTACGAAAGTACACCGATAAACTCATCTTT | CALGESSTGGSVSHLRKYTDKLIF
TRDJ1 | TRDD3 | TRDV1 | . | TGTGCTCTTGGGGTTATATTTCCCTACTGGGGGATACTGGTAGGGGGCACCGATAAACTCATCTTT | CALGVIFPYWGILVGGTDKLIF
TRDJ1 | . | TRDV1 | . | TGTGCTCCTGGGGAACTCCGTGGGGATCGAGAGGTAAAACTCATCTTT | CAPGELRGDREVKLIF
TRDJ1 | . | TRDV1 | few | TGTGCTCTTGGGGAAGGAGACTCGGGGCTCATCTTT | CALGEGDSGLIF
TRDJ1 | . | TRDV1 | . | TGTGCTCTTGGGGAATCCGAAACGGGTCCCGATTCATACACCGATAAACTCATCTTT | CALGESETGPDSYTDKLIF
TRDJ1 | . | TRDV1 | few | TGTGCTCTTGGGACTTCCTTCCTTCCGCTACCTGGGGGTTCGAACACCGATAAACTCATCTTT | CALGTSFLPLPGGSNTDKLIF
TRDJ1 | TRDD3 | TRDV1 | few | TGTGCTCTTGGGGAAAGGGCCCCCTTCCGACCGCTGGGGGATACCGATAAACTCATCTTT | CALGERAPFRPLGDTDKLIF
TRDJ1 | TRDD3 | TRDV1 | few | TGTGCTCTTGGGGAACTTAGCCCTACTGGGGGATACGGTAACGATAAACTCATCTTT | CALGELSPTGGYGNDKLIF
TRDJ1 | TRDD3 | TRDV1 | . | TGTGCTCTTGGGGAACTCCCCTACACTGGGGGATACTCCGGGGGGACCGATAAACTCATCTTT | CALGELPYTGGYSGGTDKLIF
TRDJ1 | . | TRDV1 | few | TGTGCTCTCCGGCCTCGTATACTGTGGTACACCGATAAACTCATCTTT | CALRPRILWYTDKLIF
TRDJ1 | . | TRDV1 | few | TGTGCTCTTGGGGAACTGTTATTGGGCTGGAGCTACGCGTCCGATAAACTCATCTTT | CALGELLLGWSYASDKLIF
TRDJ1 | TRDD3 | TRDV1 | . | TGTGCTCTTGGGGAACTCGGGCCCTTCTTCCTACGTGGTGGGGGATACGCCGATAAACTCATCTTT | CALGELGPFFLRGGGYADKLIF
TRDJ1 | TRDD3 | TRDV2 | few | TGTGCCTGTGACACCCTCATACGGTGGGATACGATGGGGACCGACAAACTCATCTTT | CACDTLIRWDTMGTDKLIF
TRDJ1 | TRDD3 | TRDV1 | few | TGTGCTCTTGGGGAACTCTCCTTGGGCGACTGGGGGATTCCCTTCCGTCCCTACACCGATAAACTCATCTTT | CALGELSLGDWGIPFRPYTDKLIF
TRDJ1 | TRDD3 | TRDV1 | . | TGTGCTCTTGGCCAGCTCAATAAGTACTGGGGGGATAAACTCATCTTT | CALGQLNKYWGDKLIF
TRDJ1 | TRDD3 | TRDV1 | few | TGTGCTCTTGGGGAAAGGGCCCTACTCGTCCCTGTACTGGGGGATACCCACACCGATAAACTCATCTTT | CALGERALLVPVLGDTHTDKLIF
TRDJ1 | TRDD3 | TRDV1 | few | TGTGCTCTTGGGTTGCCTACGTCGGTACTGGGGGATGCGTACACCGATAAACTCATCTTT | CALGLPTSVLGDAYTDKLIF
TRDJ3 | . | TRDV2 | . | TGTGCCTGTGACACCTTCTGGGGATCAAGCTCCTGGGACACCCGACAGATGTTTTTC | CACDTFWGSSSWDTRQMFF
TRDJ1 | . | TRDV1 | many | TGTGCTCTTGGGGAACTACCTGTTCCGTTCGAATTCTTGTACACCGATAAACTCATCTTT | CALGELPVPFEFLYTDKLIF
TRDJ1 | . | TRDV3 | few | TGTGCCTTTGGGAGGGGCACCGATAAACTCATCTTT | CAFGRGTDKLIF
TRDJ1 | TRDD3 | TRDV1 | few | TGTGCTCTTGGGGAACTAGTCGGGATCCTACCTTACTGGGGGAAAAGCACCGATAAACTCATCTTT | CALGELVGILPYWGKSTDKLIF
TRDJ1 | TRDD3 | TRDV1 | . | TGTGCTCTTGAGACTAATTCCGTACTGGGGCCGTGGTTGTACACCGATAAACTCATCTTT | CALETNSVLGPWLYTDKLIF
TRDJ1 | TRDD2 | TRDV1 | . | TGTGCTCTTGGGGAATTCCTTCCTACGTTCTGGGGCCCCCAGGGGACCGATAAACTCATCTTT | CALGEFLPTFWGPQGTDKLIF
TRDJ1 | . | TRDV1 | few | TGTGCTCTTGGGGAACTTAGATTTCGCGGGGGACGGGACCATACACGGTACACCGATAAACTCATCTTT | CALGELRFRGGRDHTRYTDKLIF
TRDJ1 | TRDD2 | TRDV1 | . | TGTGCTCTTGGGGGAGTTTCCTACACGGGCGGGATTCCCGTTTCTAATAAACTCATCTTT | CALGGVSYTGGIPVSNKLIF
TRDJ1 | . | TRDV1 | . | TGTGCTCTTGGGGAACGACGTCGCAGAAACAACGATAAACTCATCTTT | CALGERRRRNNDKLIF
TRDJ1 | TRDD3 | TRDV1 | few | TGTGCTCTTGGGGGATGTTCCTGGACTGGGGGATACGGAGCCGATAAACTCATCTTT | CALGGCSWTGGYGADKLIF
TRDJ1 | TRDD3 | TRDV1 | few | TGTGCTCTTGGGGAACTTCATACATCGTACTGGGGCCCGTACACCGATAAACTCATCTTT | CALGELHTSYWGPYTDKLIF
TRDJ1 | TRDD3 | TRDV1 | . | TGTGCTCTTGGGGAACCCTTACTTCTTTGGGGGATACGCGGGAACACCGATAAACTCATCTTT | CALGEPLLLWGIRGNTDKLIF
TRDJ1 | . | TRDV1 | . | TGTGCTCTTGGGGATAGCCTTCCTGTCGATACTGGGGTCTCTGTGGACACCGATAAACTCATCTTT | CALGDSLPVDTGVSVDTDKLIF
TRDJ1 | TRDD3 | TRDV1 | . | TGTGCTCTTGGGGAAGTGGACCCTGGGGGATCCCCGACGTACACCGATAAACTCATCTTT | CALGEVDPGGSPTYTDKLIF
TRDJ1 | TRDD3 | TRDV1 | . | TGTGCTCTGCTTGTCCGAAGAATTTCCGTCCACTGGGGGGGCGGCGATAAACTCATCTTT | CALLVRRISVHWGGGDKLIF
TRDJ1 | TRDD2 | TRDV1 | few | TGTGCTCTTGGGGATGGCCTTCCTAAACCATCCCTTACTAGCTCCGATAAACTCATCTTT | CALGDGLPKPSLTSSDKLIF
TRDJ1 | TRDD3 | TRDV1 | . | TGTGCTCTTGGGGAACCGTCGGGCGGGGGATGTGGCGATAAACTCATCTTT | CALGEPSGGGCGDKLIF
TRDJ1 | TRDD3 | TRDV1 | few | TGTGCTCTTGGGGAACCGACAGGCCTTCCTAACGGTTTTTGGGGGATACCCGGCGATAAACTCATCTTT | CALGEPTGLPNGFWGIPGDKLIF
TRDJ1 | TRDD3 | TRDV1 | few | TGTGCTCTTGGGGAACACGACAATGGGGCCTACTCGAAGTACTGGGGGATAAGTGGCGATAAACTCATCTTT | CALGEHDNGAYSKYWGISGDKLIF
TRDJ1 | . | TRDV1 | few | TGTGCTCTTGGGGATTCGGCCCCCAGCCCTCTATCGTACACCGATAAACTCATCTTT | CALGDSAPSPLSYTDKLIF
TRDJ1 | . | TRDV1 | . | TGTGCTCCTGGGGAGCCCCCGAGTTTTAGACTAGCCGCCGCTGTGGCCGATAAACTCATCTTT | CAPGEPPSFRLAAAVADKLIF
TRDJ1 | TRDD3 | TRDV1 | . | TGTGCTCTTGGGGACCCCTTCTACCGACTGGGGTTTTACACCGATAAACTCATCTTT | CALGDPFYRLGFYTDKLIF
TRDJ1 | . | TRDV1 | few | TGTGCTCTTGGGCCTTCCCCTCCCGGGGGCCGAAAACTCATCTTT | CALGPSPPGGRKLIF
TRDJ1 | . | TRDV1 | few | TGTGCTCTTGGGGAAACATTGGCAGCACACCGCCCCTTGGGTAAACTCATCTTT | CALGETLAAHRPLGKLIF
TRDJ1 | TRDD3 | TRDV1 | . | TGTGCTCTTGGGGAACTAGAAACGGGGGGATCTCCGGATAAACTCATCTTT | CALGELETGGSPDKLIF
TRDJ1 | . | TRDV1 | . | TGTGCTCTTGGGGAACTTGGCGATAAACTCATCTTT | CALGELGDKLIF